The 16 T cell receptor beta chains below were found in one sample sequenced in a study of patients and donors after allogeneic stem cell transplantation. MiXCR, applied by TCRdb to the RT-PCR reads, yields one record per CDR3 protein. The sample has hundreds of thousands of distinct CDR3 sequences, approximately 16% seen once. Material: blood, either unsorted or a sorted T cell fraction (not recorded which). These receptors all stem from a human donor who was either an allogeneic HSCT recipient or a stem cell or donor lymphocyte infusion donor (not recorded which). It is not recorded whose cells these are; they may come from a transplant donor.

The V and J genes are TRBV11-1 and TRBJ1-5; D is unresolved. The CDR3 loop spans 18 amino acids. Trimming removed 1 base at V and 0 bases at J, with 16 bases between. CDR1 and CDR2 from the germline V gene are SGHAT and FQDESV (reference sequence). This CDR3 is CASSLGGSDRYSNQPQHF. The CDR3 DNA sequence: TGTGCCAGCAGCTTAGGAGGTTCCGACCGCTATAGCAATCAGCCCCAGCATTTT. The entire variable domain, with the rest obtained from reference TRBV11-1 and TRBJ1-5, is as follows: EAEVAQSPRYKITEKSQAVAFWCDPISGHATLYWYRQILGQGPELLVQFQDESVVDDSQLPKDRFSAERLKGVDSTLKIQPAELGDSAMYLCASSLGGSDRYSNQPQHFGDGTRLSIL.

This clonotype was counted at least ten times. The genes are TRBV29-1 and TRBJ2-4, with D unclear. CDR1 SQVTM and CDR2 ANQGSEA come from the germline V gene. This CDR3 is built from 12 residues. V shed 7 bases and J shed 0 bases, with 7 bases lying between them. The CDR3 region is CSARLAKNIQYF. The CDR3 DNA follows: TGCAGCGCCAGACTAGCCAAAAACATTCAGTACTTC.

This clonotype has a handful of counts. The chain links TRBV5-5 to TRBJ2-2, with D possibly matching TRBD1 (6 bases). The ends were cut back, 2 bases at V and 5 bases at J, with 10 bases in the middle. The CDR3 has 14 residues. Germline V gives CDR1 SGHKS, CDR2 YYEKEE (reference sequence). CDR3 coding DNA: TGTGCCAGCAGCTTCCAGGGGTTGACCGGGGAGCTGTTTTTT. This encodes CASSFQGLTGELFF.

The chain uses TRBV20-1 and TRBJ2-1, with 8 positions matching TRBD1. The CDR3 covers 16 residues. In germline, CDR1 is DFQATT, CDR2 SNEGSKA (reference sequence). The V gene end was trimmed by 3 bases and the J gene end by 5 bases; junction bases not matched to a gene: 12. The CDR3 loop reads CSASRSDRGYHNEQFF. In DNA, the CDR3 is TGCAGTGCTAGCCGATCCGACAGGGGATATCACAATGAGCAGTTCTTC.

This clonotype showed up just a few times. The chain has TRBV6-4 and TRBJ1-1; perhaps TRBD1 as D (5 bases). The CDR3 covers 14 residues. Deletions cut 3 bases from V and 5 bases from J, with 13 bases between. CDR1 and CDR2 (germline): MRHNA, SNTAGT. This CDR3 is CASSDRGGLTEAFF. The CDR3 DNA sequence: TGTGCCAGCAGTGATAGGGGAGGGTTGACTGAAGCTTTCTTT.

This clonotype was observed a few times. The rearrangement joins TRBV6-5 to TRBJ2-5; D might be TRBD2 (5 bases). This CDR3 region has 16 residues. Per the germline V gene, CDR1 is MNHEY and CDR2 is SVGAGI. V shed 4 bases and J shed 1 base, with 16 bases lying between them. CDR3 sequence: CASSSVGPAAQETQYF. CDR3 sequence (DNA): TGTGCCAGCAGTTCCGTTGGTCCAGCGGCCCAAGAGACCCAGTACTTC.

The chain has TRBV9 and TRBJ1-1; TRBD1 matches 9 bases. V shed 0 bases and J 10 bases; nucleotides not matched to a gene: 1. Germline V gene lookup returns CDR1 SGDLS and CDR2 YYNGEE. This CDR3 is 12 amino acids long. CDR3 region: CASSVGQGGAFF. CDR3 nucleotides: TGTGCCAGCAGCGTAGGACAGGGGGGAGCTTTCTTT. Supplemented by reference TRBV9 and TRBJ1-1, the full variable domain reads DSGVTQTPKHLITATGQRVTLRCSPRSGDLSVYWYQQSLDQGLQFLIQYYNGEERAKGNILERFSAQQFPDLHSELNLSSLELGDSALYFCASSVGQGGAFFGQGTRLTVV.

This clonotype was observed a few times. This chain connects TRBV15 to TRBJ2-1, with TRBD2 identical over 12 bases. CDR3 length equals 17 residues. The J segment lost 6 bases and the V segment lost 0 bases, leaving 6 bases of the junction unmatched. The germline V gene encodes CDR1 LNHNV and CDR2 YYDKDF (reference sequence). The CDR3 spells CATSRDLPSGRANEQFF. CDR3 DNA sequence: TGTGCCACCAGCAGAGATCTCCCTAGCGGGAGGGCCAATGAGCAGTTCTTC.

The sample holds a few counts of this clonotype. This chain connects TRBV9 to TRBJ2-1; TRBD2 matches at 8 bases. Germline CDR1 is SGDLS and CDR2 is YYNGEE. This CDR3 comprises 16 residues. J lost 7 bases, V lost 0 bases, and 9 bases had no gene match. Written as DNA, the CDR3 is TGTGCCAGCAGCGTAGGGCGGGGGGCCCCGGGGAATGAGCAGTTCTTC. It yields the protein CASSVGRGAPGNEQFF.

J is TRBJ2-7 and V is TRBV9; D is unresolved. The CDR3 covers 15 residues. In germline, CDR1 is SGDLS, CDR2 YYNGEE. Trimming stripped 0 bases from V and 0 bases from J, with 10 bases between. In nucleotides, the CDR3 is TGTGCCAGCAGCGTAGGGCCGGGTCCCTCCTACGAGCAGTACTTC. It codes for CASSVGPGPSYEQYF. The variable domain in full, completed from reference TRBV9 and TRBJ2-7, reads DSGVTQTPKHLITATGQRVTLRCSPRSGDLSVYWYQQSLDQGLQFLIQYYNGEERAKGNILERFSAQQFPDLHSELNLSSLELGDSALYFCASSVGPGPSYEQYFGPGTRLTVT.

The chain employs TRBV9 and TRBJ2-7; no reliable D call. Germline V CDR1 and CDR2: SGDLS, YYNGEE. The CDR3 loop spans 14 amino acids. Trimming shortened V by 2 bases and J by 4 bases, and 13 bases separated the two germline ends. The CDR3 DNA reads TGTGCCAGCAGCGTGGGCCAGATGCGATACGAGCAGTACTTC. Its protein product is CASSVGQMRYEQYF.

The chain joins TRBV5-1 to TRBJ1-2; the match to TRBD1 covers 8 bases. The ends lost 0 bases at V and 4 bases at J; junction bases unmatched: 5. The CDR3 totals 15 residues. The germline CDR1 and CDR2 sequences are SGHRS and YFSETQ. In DNA, the CDR3 is TGCGCCAGCAGCTTGGATCCAGGGGGCGGCTATGGCTACACCTTC. Translation: CASSLDPGGGYGYTF.

This clonotype was picked up a small number of times. The J gene is TRBJ2-7, the V gene TRBV18; D is undetermined. Looked up from germline, CDR1 is KGHSH and CDR2 is LQKENI. The CDR3 spans 16 residues. V dropped 3 bases and J dropped 3 bases, with 18 bases sitting between them. The CDR3: CASSPPLAPANYEQYF. The CDR3 DNA reads TGTGCCAGCTCACCCCCACTGGCACCCGCAAACTACGAGCAGTACTTC. Filled out from reference TRBV18 and TRBJ2-7, the complete variable domain reads NAGVMQNPRHLVRRRGQEARLRCSPMKGHSHVYWYRQLPEEGLKFMVYLQKENIIDESGMPKERFSAEFPKEGPSILRIQQVVRGDSAAYFCASSPPLAPANYEQYFGPGTRLTVT.

This chain joins TRBV20-1 and TRBJ2-1; tentative D call: TRBD2 (6 bases). CDR1 is DFQATT, CDR2 SNEGSKA, per germline (reference sequence). Trimming stripped 2 bases from V and 3 bases from J, with 14 bases between. CDR3 length: 15 amino acids. CDR3 nucleotide sequence: TGCAGTGCTAGACCGCTGGTCGGGAGCTACAATGAGCAGTTCTTC. It codes for CSARPLVGSYNEQFF.

This clonotype was observed a few times. V usage is TRBV4-3 and J usage is TRBJ2-3, with unresolved D. V lost 2 bases and J 1 base, leaving 7 bases between the germline ends. This CDR3 spans 14 amino acids. Germline assignment: CDR1 LGHNA and CDR2 YSLEER. CDR3 region: CASSQRTGTDTQYF. The CDR3 nucleotides are TGCGCCAGCAGCCAAAGGACCGGCACAGATACGCAGTATTTT.

Worth noting for this clonotype: Mismatch with germline at one junction end may stem from a read error. The rearrangement joins TRBV20-1 to TRBJ1-2, with a possible D match to TRBD1 (6 bases). Germline-derived CDR1 and CDR2 are DFQATT and SNEGSKA (reference sequence). The CDR3 extends over 13 amino acids. CDR3 sequence (DNA): TGCAGTGCTAGAGATAGGGGGGAAGGAGGCTTCCCCTTC. Protein sequence: CSARDRGEGGFPF.